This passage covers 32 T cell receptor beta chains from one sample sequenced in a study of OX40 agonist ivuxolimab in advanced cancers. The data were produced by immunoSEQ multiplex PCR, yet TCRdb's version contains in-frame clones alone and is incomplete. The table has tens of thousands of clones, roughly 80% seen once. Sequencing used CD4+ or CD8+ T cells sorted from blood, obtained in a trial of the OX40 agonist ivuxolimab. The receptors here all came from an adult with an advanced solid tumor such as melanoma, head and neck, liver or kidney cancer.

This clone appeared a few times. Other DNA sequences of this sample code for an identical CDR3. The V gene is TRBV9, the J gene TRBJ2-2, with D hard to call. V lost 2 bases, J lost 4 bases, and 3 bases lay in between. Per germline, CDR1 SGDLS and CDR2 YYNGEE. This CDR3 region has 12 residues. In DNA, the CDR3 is TGTGCCAGCAGCGTGCGCACCGGGGAGCTGTTTTTT. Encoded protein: CASSVRTGELFF.

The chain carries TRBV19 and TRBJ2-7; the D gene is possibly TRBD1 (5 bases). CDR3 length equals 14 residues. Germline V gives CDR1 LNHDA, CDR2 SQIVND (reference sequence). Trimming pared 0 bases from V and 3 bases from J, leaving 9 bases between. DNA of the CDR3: TGTGCCAGTAGTATAGATGGGGCATACTACGAGCAGTACTTC. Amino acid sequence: CASSIDGAYYEQYF.

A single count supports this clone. CDR3 residues: CASSLGGTGGETQYF. The CDR3 DNA sequence: TGTGCCAGCAGCCTGGGAGGGACAGGCGGGGAGACCCAGTACTTC. This chain links TRBV7-9 with TRBJ2-5; D might be TRBD1 (8 bases). V dropped 5 bases and J dropped 5 bases, with 18 bases sitting between them. The germline CDR1 and CDR2 sequences are SEHNR and FQNEAQ (reference sequence). The CDR3 is 15 residues long.

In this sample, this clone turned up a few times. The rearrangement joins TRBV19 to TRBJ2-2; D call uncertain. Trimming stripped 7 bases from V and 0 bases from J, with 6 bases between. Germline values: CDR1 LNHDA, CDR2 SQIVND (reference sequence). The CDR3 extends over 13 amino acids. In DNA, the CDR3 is TGTGCCAGTATCCACCCGAACACCGGGGAGCTGTTTTTT. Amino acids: CASIHPNTGELFF.

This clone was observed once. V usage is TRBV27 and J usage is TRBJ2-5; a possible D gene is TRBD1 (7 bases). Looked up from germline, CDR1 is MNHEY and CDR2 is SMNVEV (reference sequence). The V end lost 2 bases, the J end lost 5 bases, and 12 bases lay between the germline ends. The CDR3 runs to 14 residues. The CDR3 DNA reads TGTGCCAGCAGTTTAGCGGGGACAGACGAGACCCAGTACTTC. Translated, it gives CASSLAGTDETQYF.

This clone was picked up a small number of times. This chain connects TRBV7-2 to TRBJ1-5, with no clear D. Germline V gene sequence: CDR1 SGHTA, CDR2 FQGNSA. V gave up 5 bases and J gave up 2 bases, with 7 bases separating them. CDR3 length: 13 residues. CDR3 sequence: CASSLRGNQPQHF. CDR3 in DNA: TGTGCCAGCAGCCTACGTGGCAATCAGCCCCAGCATTTT.

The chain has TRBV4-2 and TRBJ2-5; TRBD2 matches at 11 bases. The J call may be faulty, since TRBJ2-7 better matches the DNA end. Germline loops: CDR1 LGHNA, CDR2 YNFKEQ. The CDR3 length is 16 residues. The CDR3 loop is CASSQDVTSGAYEQYF. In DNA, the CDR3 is TGTGCCAGCAGCCAAGACGTGACTAGCGGGGCCTACGAGCAGTACTTC.

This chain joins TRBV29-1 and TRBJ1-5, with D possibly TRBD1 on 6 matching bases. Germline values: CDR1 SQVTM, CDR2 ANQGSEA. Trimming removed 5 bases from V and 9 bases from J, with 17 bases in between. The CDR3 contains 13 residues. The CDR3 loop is CSVSTGLERPQHF. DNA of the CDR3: TGCAGCGTTTCCACAGGGTTGGAGCGGCCCCAGCATTTT.

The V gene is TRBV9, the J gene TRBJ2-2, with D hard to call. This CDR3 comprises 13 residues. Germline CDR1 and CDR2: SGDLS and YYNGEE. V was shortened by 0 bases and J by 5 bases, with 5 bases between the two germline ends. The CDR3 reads CASSVGATGELFF. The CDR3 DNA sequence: TGTGCCAGCAGCGTAGGAGCGACCGGGGAGCTGTTTTTT.

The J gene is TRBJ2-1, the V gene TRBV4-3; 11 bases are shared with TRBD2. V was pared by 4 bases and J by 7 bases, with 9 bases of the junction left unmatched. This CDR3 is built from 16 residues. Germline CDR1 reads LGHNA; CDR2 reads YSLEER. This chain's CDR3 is CASSPGLAGLGNEQFF. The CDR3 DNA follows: TGCGCCAGCAGCCCAGGACTAGCGGGCCTTGGGAATGAGCAGTTCTTC.

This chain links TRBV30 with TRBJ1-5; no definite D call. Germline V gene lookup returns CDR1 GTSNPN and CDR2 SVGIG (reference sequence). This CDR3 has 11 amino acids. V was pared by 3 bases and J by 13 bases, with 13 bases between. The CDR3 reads CAWSAYGLQHF. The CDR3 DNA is TGTGCCTGGAGCGCGTACGGACTTCAGCATTTT.

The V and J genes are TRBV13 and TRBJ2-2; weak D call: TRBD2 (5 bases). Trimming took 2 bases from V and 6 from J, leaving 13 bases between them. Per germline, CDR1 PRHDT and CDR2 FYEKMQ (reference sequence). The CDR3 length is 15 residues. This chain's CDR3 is CASSLTARGSGELFF. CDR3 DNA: TGTGCCAGCAGCTTAACGGCCCGGGGATCCGGGGAGCTGTTTTTT. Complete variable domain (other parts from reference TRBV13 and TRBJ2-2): AAGVIQSPRHLIKEKRETATLKCYPIPRHDTVYWYQQGPGQDPQFLISFYEKMQSDKGSIPDRFSAQQFSDYHSELNMSSLELGDSALYFCASSLTARGSGELFFGEGSRLTVL.

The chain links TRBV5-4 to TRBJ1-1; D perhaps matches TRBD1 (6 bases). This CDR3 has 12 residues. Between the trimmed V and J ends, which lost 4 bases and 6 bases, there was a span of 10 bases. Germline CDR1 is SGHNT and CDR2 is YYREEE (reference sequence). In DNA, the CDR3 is TGTGCCAGCAGCGCGGACAGTGCTGAAGCTTTCTTT. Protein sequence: CASSADSAEAFF.

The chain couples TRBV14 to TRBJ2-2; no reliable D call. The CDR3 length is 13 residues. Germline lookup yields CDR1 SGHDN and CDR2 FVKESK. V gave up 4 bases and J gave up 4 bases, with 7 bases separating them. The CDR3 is CASSPKVTGELFF. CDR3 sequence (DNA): TGTGCCAGCAGCCCAAAGGTCACCGGGGAGCTGTTTTTT.

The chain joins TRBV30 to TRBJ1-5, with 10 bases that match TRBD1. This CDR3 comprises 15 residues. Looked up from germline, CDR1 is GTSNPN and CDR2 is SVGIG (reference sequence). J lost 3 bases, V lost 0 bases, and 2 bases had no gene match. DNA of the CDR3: TGTGCCTGGAGTGTTAGACAGGGGGCCAATCAGCCCCAGCATTTT. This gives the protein CAWSVRQGANQPQHF. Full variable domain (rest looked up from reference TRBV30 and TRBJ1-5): SQTIHQWPATLVQPVGSPLSLECTVEGTSNPNLYWYRQAAGRGLQLLFYSVGIGQISSEVPQNLSASRPQDRQFILSSKKLLLSDSGFYLCAWSVRQGANQPQHFGDGTRLSIL.

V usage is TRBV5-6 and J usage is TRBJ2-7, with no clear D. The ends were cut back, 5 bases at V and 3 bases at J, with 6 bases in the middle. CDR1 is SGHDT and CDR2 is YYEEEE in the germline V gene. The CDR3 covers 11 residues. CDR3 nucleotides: TGTGCCAGCAGTGGGGACTACGAGCAGTACTTC. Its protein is CASSGDYEQYF.

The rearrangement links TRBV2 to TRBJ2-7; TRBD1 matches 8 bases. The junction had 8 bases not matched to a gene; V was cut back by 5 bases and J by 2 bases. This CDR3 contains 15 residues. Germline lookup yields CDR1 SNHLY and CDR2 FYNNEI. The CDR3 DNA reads TGTGCCAGCAGTTATCAGGGGGCTGTAGCCTACGAGCAGTACTTC. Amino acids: CASSYQGAVAYEQYF.

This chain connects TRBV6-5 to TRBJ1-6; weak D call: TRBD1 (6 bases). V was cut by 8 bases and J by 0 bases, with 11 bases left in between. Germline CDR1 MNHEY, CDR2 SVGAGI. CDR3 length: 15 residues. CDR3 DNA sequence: TGTGCCAGCGGTACAGGGAGCTCCTATAATTCACCCCTCCACTTT. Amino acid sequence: CASGTGSSYNSPLHF.

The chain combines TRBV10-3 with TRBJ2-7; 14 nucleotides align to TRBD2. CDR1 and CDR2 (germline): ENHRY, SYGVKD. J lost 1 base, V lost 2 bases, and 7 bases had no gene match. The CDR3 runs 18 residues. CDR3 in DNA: TGTGCCATCAGTGAGGACGGGACTAGCGGGGGTTATTCCTACGAGCAGTACTTC. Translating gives CAISEDGTSGGYSYEQYF.

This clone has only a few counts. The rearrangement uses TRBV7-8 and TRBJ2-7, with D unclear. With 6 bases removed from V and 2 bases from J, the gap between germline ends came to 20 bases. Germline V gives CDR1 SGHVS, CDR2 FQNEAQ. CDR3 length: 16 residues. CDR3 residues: CASSDTARRRTYEQYF. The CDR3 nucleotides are TGTGCCAGCAGTGACACCGCCCGGCGGAGAACCTACGAGCAGTACTTC.

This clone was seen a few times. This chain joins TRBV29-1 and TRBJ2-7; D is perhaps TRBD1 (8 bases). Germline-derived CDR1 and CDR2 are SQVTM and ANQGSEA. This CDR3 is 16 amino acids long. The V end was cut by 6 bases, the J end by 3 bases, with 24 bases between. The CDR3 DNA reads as TGCAGCGTCGGGGGGACAGGACTAACGAACCTCTACGAGCAGTACTTC. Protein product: CSVGGTGLTNLYEQYF.

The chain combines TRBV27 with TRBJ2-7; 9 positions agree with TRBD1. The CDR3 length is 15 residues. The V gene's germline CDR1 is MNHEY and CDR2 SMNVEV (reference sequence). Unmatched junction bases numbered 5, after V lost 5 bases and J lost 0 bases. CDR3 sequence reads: CASSPLGQGSYEQYF. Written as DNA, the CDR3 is TGTGCCAGCAGTCCCCTGGGACAGGGCTCCTACGAGCAGTACTTC.

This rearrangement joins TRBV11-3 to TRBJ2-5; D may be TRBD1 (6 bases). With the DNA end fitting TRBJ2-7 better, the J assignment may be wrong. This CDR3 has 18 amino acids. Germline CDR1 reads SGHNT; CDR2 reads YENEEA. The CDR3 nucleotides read TGTGCCAGCAGCTTAGTAGGGCCGCGCAGGGGTTGGGCCTACGAGCAGTACTTC. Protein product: CASSLVGPRRGWAYEQYF.

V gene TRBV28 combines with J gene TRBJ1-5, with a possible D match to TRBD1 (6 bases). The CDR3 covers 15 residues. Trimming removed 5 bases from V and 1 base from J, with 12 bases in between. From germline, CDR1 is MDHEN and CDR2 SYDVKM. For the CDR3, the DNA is TGTGCCAGCAGTCCCGGGACACCCAGCAATCAGCCCCAGCATTTT. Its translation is CASSPGTPSNQPQHF.

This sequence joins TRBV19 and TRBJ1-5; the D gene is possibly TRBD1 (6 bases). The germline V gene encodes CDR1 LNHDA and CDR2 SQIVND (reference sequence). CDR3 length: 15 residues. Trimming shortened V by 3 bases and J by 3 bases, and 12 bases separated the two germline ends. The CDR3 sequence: CASSMNRDYNQPQHF. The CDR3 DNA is TGTGCCAGTAGTATGAACAGGGACTACAATCAGCCCCAGCATTTT.

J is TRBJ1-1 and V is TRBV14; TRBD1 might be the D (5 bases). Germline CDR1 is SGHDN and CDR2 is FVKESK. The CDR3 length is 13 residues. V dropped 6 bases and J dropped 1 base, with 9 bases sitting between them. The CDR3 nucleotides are TGTGCCAGCAGTTTGGACACGAACACTGAAGCTTTCTTT. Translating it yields CASSLDTNTEAFF.

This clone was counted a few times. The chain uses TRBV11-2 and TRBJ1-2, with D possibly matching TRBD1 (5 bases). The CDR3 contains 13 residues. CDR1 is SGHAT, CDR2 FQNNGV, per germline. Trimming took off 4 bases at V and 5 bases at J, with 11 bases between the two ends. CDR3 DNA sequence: TGTGCCAGCAGCTCCGATGGGGGATATGGCTACACCTTC. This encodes CASSSDGGYGYTF.

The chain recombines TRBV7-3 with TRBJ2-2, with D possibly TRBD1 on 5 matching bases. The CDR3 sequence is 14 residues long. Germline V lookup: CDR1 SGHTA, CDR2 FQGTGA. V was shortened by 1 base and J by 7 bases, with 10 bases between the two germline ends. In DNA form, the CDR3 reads TGTGCCAGCAGCTTAATAGCAGGGCGCGGGGAGCTGTTTTTT. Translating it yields CASSLIAGRGELFF.

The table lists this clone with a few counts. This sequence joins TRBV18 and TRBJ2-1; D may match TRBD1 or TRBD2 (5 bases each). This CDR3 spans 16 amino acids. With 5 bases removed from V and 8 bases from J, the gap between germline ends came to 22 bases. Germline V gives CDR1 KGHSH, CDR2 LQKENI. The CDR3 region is CASSSSWDPIPHEQFF. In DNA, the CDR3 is TGTGCCAGCTCATCTAGTTGGGACCCGATTCCCCATGAGCAGTTCTTC. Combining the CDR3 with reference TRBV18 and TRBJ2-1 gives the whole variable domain NAGVMQNPRHLVRRRGQEARLRCSPMKGHSHVYWYRQLPEEGLKFMVYLQKENIIDESGMPKERFSAEFPKEGPSILRIQQVVRGDSAAYFCASSSSWDPIPHEQFFGPGTRLTVL.

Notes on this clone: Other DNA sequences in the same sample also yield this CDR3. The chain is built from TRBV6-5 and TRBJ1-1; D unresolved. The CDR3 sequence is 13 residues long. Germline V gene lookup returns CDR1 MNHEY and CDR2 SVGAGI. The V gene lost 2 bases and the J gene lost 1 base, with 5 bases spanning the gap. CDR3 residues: CASSYRGNTEAFF. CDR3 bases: TGTGCCAGCAGTTACCGGGGGAACACTGAAGCTTTCTTT.

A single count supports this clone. CDR3 DNA: TGCGCCAGCAGCCAAGATTCGGGCAGCTCCTACGAGCAGTACTTC. This codes for CASSQDSGSSYEQYF. The chain combines TRBV4-3 with TRBJ2-7; D uncertain. This CDR3 comprises 15 residues. Deletions cut 0 bases from V and 0 bases from J, with 9 bases between. The V gene's germline CDR1 is LGHNA and CDR2 YSLEER.

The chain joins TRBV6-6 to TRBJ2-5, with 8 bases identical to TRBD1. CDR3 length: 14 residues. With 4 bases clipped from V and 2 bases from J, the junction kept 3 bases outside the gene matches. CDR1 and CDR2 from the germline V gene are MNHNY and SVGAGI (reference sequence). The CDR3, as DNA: TGTGCCAGCAGTTTCCGGACAGGGCAAGAGACCCAGTACTTC. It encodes CASSFRTGQETQYF.